One and the same sample provided the 17 T cell receptor beta chains below, sequenced in a study of cytomegalovirus exposure and HLA in healthy donors. The primer mix had 60 Vbeta and 13 Jbeta primers. Profiling relied on immunoSEQ multiplex PCR, and the TCRdb table lists in-frame clones only, not all of them. The table records about 55,000 clones, 77% of them present only once. The sample consisted of PBMCs. The receptors stem from a female donor in good health and CMV-seronegative.

This chain uses TRBV6-4 with TRBJ2-3, with TRBD1 matching 8 bases. Per germline, CDR1 MRHNA and CDR2 SNTAGT. This CDR3 spans 15 amino acids. Trimming at V came to 4 bases and at J to 2 bases, leaving 5 bases not matched to a gene. The CDR3 sequence is CASSVGQGATDTQYF. The DNA for the CDR3 is TGTGCCAGCAGTGTAGGACAGGGAGCCACAGATACGCAGTATTTT.

V usage is TRBV11-3 and J usage is TRBJ2-1; TRBD2 matches 8 bases. V dropped 4 bases and J dropped 9; count of bases not matched to a gene: 11. The CDR3 is 15 amino acids. Germline V gives CDR1 SGHNT, CDR2 YENEEA. As DNA, the CDR3 is TGTGCCAGCAGCTCGAGAAGCGGTAGCGGGACTGAGCAGTTCTTC. It yields the protein CASSSRSGSGTEQFF. The variable domain in full, completed from reference TRBV11-3 and TRBJ2-1, reads EAGVVQSPRYKIIEKKQPVAFWCNPISGHNTLYWYLQNLGQGPELLIRYENEEAVDDSQLPKDRFSAERLKGVDSTLKIQPAELGDSAVYLCASSSRSGSGTEQFFGPGTRLTVL.

The rearrangement uses TRBV6-1 and TRBJ2-4; tentatively, D is TRBD2 (6 bases). The ends were cut back, 4 bases at V and 5 bases at J, with 18 bases in the middle. Germline lookup yields CDR1 MNHNS and CDR2 SASEGT. The length of the CDR3 is 16 residues. As DNA, the CDR3 is TGTGCCAGCAGTGGCTCCTTAGGAGGGCTGGAAAACATTCAGTACTTC. It is translated as CASSGSLGGLENIQYF.

The chain recombines TRBV5-1 with TRBJ2-3; 10 bases fit TRBD2. Trimming took 3 bases from V and 4 from J; bases not matched to a gene: 8. Germline-derived CDR1 and CDR2 are SGHRS and YFSETQ. This CDR3 has 16 amino acids. CDR3 residues: CASSWISSGSPDTQYF. In DNA form, the CDR3 reads TGCGCCAGCAGCTGGATCTCTAGCGGGAGCCCAGATACGCAGTATTTT.

This chain uses TRBV5-1 with TRBJ2-3; 7 bases match TRBD2. V shed 4 bases, J shed 1 base, and the junction held 6 bases outside the gene matches. The CDR3 covers 15 residues. Germline V gene data show CDR1 as SGHRS and CDR2 as YFSETQ. The CDR3 DNA sequence: TGCGCCAGCAGCCGGGGGACTACCCGCACAGATACGCAGTATTTT. Translation: CASSRGTTRTDTQYF.

The genes are TRBV9 and TRBJ1-2, with 7 bases identical to TRBD1. CDR3 length: 15 residues. Germline V lookup: CDR1 SGDLS, CDR2 YYNGEE. V gave up 2 bases and J gave up 4 bases; unmatched junction bases: 8. As DNA, the CDR3 is TGTGCCAGCAGCGTTGGGACAGCGACAAGCTATGGCTACACCTTC. Protein sequence: CASSVGTATSYGYTF.

The chain is built from TRBV7-3 and TRBJ2-3; D perhaps matches TRBD2 (5 bases). With 2 bases removed from V and 1 base from J, the gap between germline ends came to 13 bases. Germline V CDR1 and CDR2: SGHTA, FQGTGA. CDR3 length: 16 amino acids. CDR3 residues: CASSLRGRGGTDTQYF. CDR3 DNA sequence: TGTGCCAGCAGCTTACGTGGGAGAGGTGGCACAGATACGCAGTATTTT.

This clone was seen a handful of times. The chain employs TRBV10-1 and TRBJ2-4; 7 bases match TRBD2. Germline loops: CDR1 WNHNN, CDR2 SYGVQD (reference sequence). V gave up 6 bases and J gave up 10 bases; unmatched junction bases: 15. The CDR3 length is 15 residues. For the CDR3, the DNA is TGCGCCAGCAGAATAGCGGGTGGGTCTCGTGCTATTCAGTACTTC. Its protein product is CASRIAGGSRAIQYF.

The CDR3 region has the DNA TGTGCCAGCAGCTTAAGTCCCCTCACTAAGTTCGGGAGGGCTGAAGCTTTCTTT. Amino acid sequence: CASSLSPLTKFGRAEAFF. The chain links TRBV7-3 to TRBJ1-1; D gene ambiguous. This CDR3 has 18 residues. The ends were cut back, 1 base at V and 6 bases at J, with 24 bases in the middle. Germline values: CDR1 SGHTA, CDR2 FQGTGA.

This chain links TRBV28 with TRBJ1-2; 9 nucleotides agree with TRBD1. This CDR3 region has 16 residues. V dropped 1 base and J dropped 6; count of bases not matched to a gene: 9. Per germline, CDR1 MDHEN and CDR2 SYDVKM. For the CDR3, the DNA is TGTGCCAGCAGTTTATCGACAGGGGGAAGGAATCATGGCTACACCTTC. This translates into CASSLSTGGRNHGYTF.

This clone came up a few times. The rearrangement uses TRBV19 and TRBJ2-3; 8 bases are a match to TRBD2. The germline gives CDR1 LNHDA, CDR2 SQIVND (reference sequence). The CDR3 totals 15 residues. The trim removed 6 bases at V and 3 bases at J, leaving 8 bases unmatched. CDR3 nucleotides: TGTGCCAGTAGCGGGGGGGCTATAGGTACAGATACGCAGTATTTT. Encoded protein: CASSGGAIGTDTQYF.

This clone has only one observation. This chain uses TRBV30 with TRBJ2-7; TRBD1 matches at 9 bases. Germline V gives CDR1 GTSNPN, CDR2 SVGIG (reference sequence). The V segment lost 7 bases and the J segment 0 bases; nucleotides outside the gene matches: 1. The CDR3 loop spans 12 amino acids. CDR3 coding DNA: TGTGCCTCGACAGGGGGCTCCTACGAGCAGTACTTC. Protein product: CASTGGSYEQYF.

In its sample, this clone was seen a few times. CDR3: CASRPPGTEVYGYTF. Written as DNA, the CDR3 is TGTGCCAGTAGACCCCCCGGGACAGAGGTCTATGGCTACACCTTC. V gene TRBV19 combines with J gene TRBJ1-2; 7 bases map to TRBD1. The CDR3 sequence is 15 residues long. CDR1 is LNHDA, CDR2 SQIVND, per germline (reference sequence). The V gene end was trimmed by 6 bases and the J gene end by 4 bases; junction bases not matched to a gene: 11. Variable domain in full (rest from reference TRBV19 and TRBJ1-2): DGGITQSPKYLFRKEGQNVTLSCEQNLNHDAMYWYRQDPGQGLRLIYYSQIVNDFQKGDIAEGYSVSREKKESFPLTVTSAQKNPTAFYLCASRPPGTEVYGYTFGSGTRLTVV.

This chain joins TRBV5-1 and TRBJ2-1; tentative D call: TRBD2 (6 bases). V was pared by 2 bases and J by 8 bases, with 11 bases between. The CDR3 length is 13 residues. Looked up from germline, CDR1 is SGHRS and CDR2 is YFSETQ. The CDR3 sequence: CASSFRGSDEQFF. As DNA, the CDR3 is TGCGCCAGCAGCTTTCGGGGGTCGGATGAGCAGTTCTTC.

This chain uses TRBV7-8 with TRBJ2-7; D might be TRBD1 (5 bases). Looked up from germline, CDR1 is SGHVS and CDR2 is FQNEAQ. The V and J ends lost 2 bases and 6 bases respectively, with 17 bases between them. This CDR3 has 15 residues. The CDR3 reads CASSLRTYLSLEQYF. The CDR3 coding sequence is TGTGCCAGCAGCTTAAGGACATATCTATCCCTCGAGCAGTACTTC.

The chain uses TRBV7-9 and TRBJ1-6, with TRBD1 identical over 8 bases. The CDR3 spans 15 residues. Trimming at V came to 0 bases and at J to 10 bases, leaving 5 bases not matched to a gene. From germline, CDR1 is SEHNR and CDR2 FQNEAQ (reference sequence). The CDR3 DNA sequence: TGTGCCAGCAGCTTAGCGGACAGGGAAGACTCACCCCTCCACTTT. It is translated as CASSLADREDSPLHF.

The rearrangement uses TRBV29-1 and TRBJ2-3; 8 nucleotides agree with TRBD2. Germline values: CDR1 SQVTM, CDR2 ANQGSEA. The V segment lost 2 bases and the J segment 2 bases; nucleotides outside the gene matches: 12. The CDR3 covers 17 residues. CDR3 sequence reads: CSVEKPLSGGLTDTQYF. CDR3 in DNA: TGCAGCGTTGAAAAACCCTTGAGCGGGGGTCTCACAGATACGCAGTATTTT.